This T cell receptor (beta chain) stems from a study of CD8 T cells in ankylosing spondylitis (TCRdb year 2017). A note on the overall study: T cell receptor beta repertoires were profiled in healthy donors and ankylosing spondylitis patients so that disease-linked TCR variants could be found. The whole study cohort included 85 to 120 healthy donors and 20 to 25 ankylosing spondylitis patients. Samples of peripheral blood were taken, and for ankylosing spondylitis patients, synovial fluid was collected as well. Overall results and qualifications from the work: The disease-linked clones were reported as significantly enriched in matched synovial fluid samples from ankylosing spondylitis patients. A TCR beta motif of several highly homologous amino acid variants appeared characteristic of blood from ankylosing spondylitis patients. A CD8+ phenotype was shown by the disease-linked clones, which were found at relatively low frequencies in peripheral blood. Some of the motif variants had been reported before in the synovial fluid and blood of reactive arthritis patients, a finding that suggests common disease-initiation mechanisms.

From the germline V gene, CDR1 is SGHRS and CDR2 is YFSETQ. The CDR3 sequence holds 17 residues, the cysteine and phenylalanine included. Only CDR3 DNA remains: 51 bases, in frame from the first base. Trimming leaves V shorter by 4 bases and J shorter by 2 bases, with the junction holding 11 bases beyond the gene matches. A few counts support this clonotype. No cognate antigen has been identified for it. No qualities accompany the bases; no much larger clone lies one base away. Sequencing relied on an Illumina HiSeq 2500. Quantitative 5'-RACE with molecular barcodes was the method used to prepare the TCR beta libraries. In the original analysis: A new computational method based on a probabilistic model of VDJ rearrangement was used to identify disease-linked TCR variants. The public reads were run again by TCRdb, first through fastp at Q25 and then through MiXCR, and only productive beta chains were kept. A single entry per CDR3 protein holds the most common genes and DNA from its merged rows. These V and J calls originate from TCRdb's pipeline instead of the authors' own analysis. For this sample the table gives a few hundred thousand distinct CDR3 sequences, of which over 15% were detected only once. The ten largest clones represent less than 35% of the sample.

The rearranged segments are TRBV5-1 and TRBJ2-7, with TRBD2 identical over 11 junction bases. Specimen: blood, either unsorted or a sorted T cell fraction (not recorded which). This clonotype was sampled from a male donor with ankylosing spondylitis or in good health (not recorded which). The CDR3 region: CASSAGTSGSRAYEQYF. The bases are TGCGCCAGCAGCGCAGGGACTAGCGGCTCCCGCGCCTACGAGCAGTACTTC. With the portions outside the CDR3 filled from the reference TRBV5-1 and TRBJ2-7 genes, the complete variable region becomes KAGVTQTPRYLIKTRGQQVTLSCSPISGHRSVSWYQQTPGQGLQFLFEYFSETQRNKGNFPGRFSGRQFSNSRSEMNVSTLELGDSALYLCASSAGTSGSRAYEQYFGPGTRLTVT.